This is a list of T cell receptor beta chains from one sample in a study of CD8+ T cells in alopecia areata. Sequencing used immunoSEQ multiplex PCR; TCRdb keeps in-frame clones, though not all of them. The sample has approximately 170,000 clones, less than 70% seen once. The sequenced sample was CD4+ T cells sorted from blood, obtained at week 24, from a patient treated with tofacitinib. These receptors were taken from a human donor with alopecia areata. CDR3s include the opening cysteine and the closing phenylalanine or tryptophan. Fields, in order: CDR3 DNA, CDR3 protein, clone size, J gene, V gene, D gene. The D gene is left open where the match is weak. Only part of the rows carry a size: once, few, many, or a class if the clone is expanded.

TGTGCCACCAGCAGAGAGGTGGGACCGTATGGCTACACCTTC	CATSREVGPYGYTF	.	TRBJ1-2	TRBV15	.
TGTGCCAGCAGTGACACAGGACGCGGCGGTACGAACGAGCAGTACTTC	CASSDTGRGGTNEQYF	few	TRBJ2-7	TRBV25-1	.
TGTGCCAGCAGCTGGCGAGGAAGCGGGGGGATCAATGAGCAGTTCTTC	CASSWRGSGGINEQFF	.	TRBJ2-1	TRBV4-2	TRBD2
TGTGCCAGCAGTTCGAGCGGGGGGGCCTTCGAGCAGTACTTC	CASSSSGGAFEQYF	.	TRBJ2-7	TRBV5-6	TRBD2
TGTGCCAGCAGCTTCCATAGGGGAGGCTACACCTTC	CASSFHRGGYTF	.	TRBJ1-2	TRBV7-9	.
TGTGCCAGTTGCCCAACAGGGCCTAACTATGGCTACACCTTC	CASCPTGPNYGYTF	.	TRBJ1-2	TRBV19	.
TGTGCCAGCAGCCCTTCGAAGCGAGGGGGCAATCAGCCCCAGCATTTT	CASSPSKRGGNQPQHF	.	TRBJ1-5	TRBV6-6	.
TGTGCCAGCAGCGCGACGTCCGGGGGGATGAATTCACCCCTCCACTTT	CASSATSGGMNSPLHF	.	TRBJ1-6	TRBV5-6	.
TGTGCCAGCCACCGATTGGGACAGGGTGAAGCTTTCTTT	CASHRLGQGEAFF	.	TRBJ1-1	TRBV27	TRBD1
TGTGCCAGCAGCCCAGGGGGCGCTTGGGAGACCCAGTACTTC	CASSPGGAWETQYF	.	TRBJ2-5	TRBV7-9	TRBD1
TGTGCCAGTACCCCAGGGCCGAACACCGGGGAGCTGTTTTTT	CASTPGPNTGELFF	few	TRBJ2-2	TRBV19	.
TGTGCCAGTAGTGCGAACCTCGGACAGGGCAGGGCCAAAAACATTCAGTACTTC	CASSANLGQGRAKNIQYF	.	TRBJ2-4	TRBV19	TRBD1
TGTGCCAGCAGCGTAGATTTTCGAGGGAGTGGAAACACCATATATTTT	CASSVDFRGSGNTIYF	few	TRBJ1-3	TRBV9	.
TGCAGCGCTTTACAGGGGGTTTCCGGGGAGCTGTTTTTT	CSALQGVSGELFF	.	TRBJ2-2	TRBV29-1	TRBD1
TGTGCCAGCAGTCCCAAGGGACTAGCGGGGGGGCATGGGACCCAGTACTTC	CASSPKGLAGGHGTQYF	.	TRBJ2-5	TRBV27	TRBD2
TGTGCCACCAGCAGAGATCAAACGGGCGGCTACACCTTC	CATSRDQTGGYTF	.	TRBJ1-2	TRBV15	.
TGTGCCAGCAGCTTAGACTCAGGGGGCTGGGAGACCCAGTACTTC	CASSLDSGGWETQYF	.	TRBJ2-5	TRBV7-9	TRBD1
TGTGCCAGCAGTGAAGAGGGATCTCGGAGGACGCAGTATTTT	CASSEEGSRRTQYF	few	TRBJ2-3	TRBV25-1	.
TGTGCCACCAAGCAGACCGGGACAGGGATAGTCAATGAGCAGTTCTTC	CATKQTGTGIVNEQFF	many	TRBJ2-1	TRBV10-3	TRBD1
TGTGCCAGCAGCTTTGCAGGCGGCACAGATACGCAGTATTTT	CASSFAGGTDTQYF	.	TRBJ2-3	TRBV7-3	.
TGTGCCAGCAGCTTAGACCCAGGCAGCTATGGCTACACCTTC	CASSLDPGSYGYTF	.	TRBJ1-2	TRBV11-2	.
TGTGCCAGCAGCTTGTCGGGGGTGGAAGCAAATCAGCCCCAGCATTTT	CASSLSGVEANQPQHF	.	TRBJ1-5	TRBV5-5	.
TGCAGCGTTGAAGATTTGGGGACAGGGGCGAACGAGCAGTACTTC	CSVEDLGTGANEQYF	.	TRBJ2-7	TRBV29-1	TRBD1
TGCGCCAGCAGTCAACAGCGACAGGGCCCCGGCACAGATACGCAGTATTTT	CASSQQRQGPGTDTQYF	few	TRBJ2-3	TRBV23-1	TRBD1
TGTGCCAGCTCGAGGGGGACTGGGGCCAACGTCCTGACTTTC	CASSRGTGANVLTF	.	TRBJ2-6	TRBV25-1	.
TGCAGCGCACTAGCCAGAGCGGGACAGGGACTCTACGAGCAGTACTTC	CSALARAGQGLYEQYF	.	TRBJ2-7	TRBV29-1	TRBD1
TGCGCCAGCAGCCAAGGGGGGGGACCCCGAGGCTTCTTCTTC	CASSQGGGPRGFFF	.	TRBJ1-2	TRBV4-1	.
TGTGCCAGCAGCTTGGATATACAAGAGACCCAGTACTTC	CASSLDIQETQYF	.	TRBJ2-5	TRBV5-6	.
TGCAGCGTTGGACCGGACAGGGGGCCGGATGGCTACACCTTC	CSVGPDRGPDGYTF	.	TRBJ1-2	TRBV29-1	TRBD1
TGTGCCAGCAGCTTAGTCAGGGGTCGTGGAAACACCATATATTTT	CASSLVRGRGNTIYF	.	TRBJ1-3	TRBV7-2	.
TGTGCCACCAGCACTGGGGGTCCAGGAGAGACCCAGTACTTC	CATSTGGPGETQYF	.	TRBJ2-5	TRBV15	.
TGTGCCAGCAGTTTTACAGATGGCTACACCTTC	CASSFTDGYTF	.	TRBJ1-2	TRBV28	.
TGTGCCAGCACTGGACAGGTATTGAACACTGAAGCTTTCTTT	CASTGQVLNTEAFF	.	TRBJ1-1	TRBV6-6	TRBD1
TGTGCCAGCAGCGTATCTCTCAGACCGAACACCGGGGAGCTGTTTTTT	CASSVSLRPNTGELFF	.	TRBJ2-2	TRBV9	.
TGTGCCAGCAGGGACTACTCTAGCACAGATACGCAGTATTTT	CASRDYSSTDTQYF	once	TRBJ2-3	TRBV6-5	.
TGTGCCAGCAGCCAAGATCGGGCGGGGGGGCAACGAGAGACCCAGTACTTC	CASSQDRAGGQRETQYF	.	TRBJ2-5	TRBV4-2	TRBD2
TGTGCCTGGAAGTTGGCGGGGGGTTCGGATACGCAGTATTTT	CAWKLAGGSDTQYF	.	TRBJ2-3	TRBV30	TRBD2
TGTGCCAGCAGCTTAGCCCCTAGCGGGGGACTCTACAATGAGCAGTTCTTC	CASSLAPSGGLYNEQFF	few	TRBJ2-1	TRBV7-6	TRBD2
TGCAGCGATCTAACATTGACAGGGGGCGAGCGGGGCTACACCTTC	CSDLTLTGGERGYTF	.	TRBJ1-2	TRBV29-1	TRBD1
TGTGCCAGCAGTCTGCGGGGGGCGGCCGTCGAGCAGTACTTC	CASSLRGAAVEQYF	few	TRBJ2-7	TRBV28	TRBD2
TGTGCCAGCAGCTATGGGGGACTGGTAGACAATGAGCAGTTCTTC	CASSYGGLVDNEQFF	.	TRBJ2-1	TRBV5-6	.
TGCAGCGTTGGTTTTGGACAGGGGGCCACTGAAGCTTTCTTT	CSVGFGQGATEAFF	.	TRBJ1-1	TRBV29-1	TRBD1
TGTGCCTGGAGTTGGGCAGGTAGAGTCAATCAGCCCCAGCATTTT	CAWSWAGRVNQPQHF	.	TRBJ1-5	TRBV30	.
TGTGCCAGCAGCTCTAAACTCGGGACAGGGGGTTCTGGGGCCAACGTCCTGACTTTC	CASSSKLGTGGSGANVLTF	.	TRBJ2-6	TRBV5-6	TRBD1
TGCAGCGGGCAGAATTCCTACGAGCAGTACTTC	CSGQNSYEQYF	.	TRBJ2-7	TRBV29-1	.
TGCAGCGTTGAAGGTGCAGGTGGCACTGAAGCTTTCTTT	CSVEGAGGTEAFF	.	TRBJ1-1	TRBV29-1	.
TGTGCCAGCAGCTTGAAGGGTGGCACCGGGGAGCTGTTTTTT	CASSLKGGTGELFF	.	TRBJ2-2	TRBV5-4	.
TGTGCCAGCAGCGTAGCCGTAGGACAGGCAAACACTGAAGCTTTCTTT	CASSVAVGQANTEAFF	few	TRBJ1-1	TRBV9	TRBD1
TGCAGCGTTGATAACACGAACACTGAAGCTTTCTTT	CSVDNTNTEAFF	once	TRBJ1-1	TRBV29-1	.
TGTGCCAGCAGCTTAGACCGCCTGGGATTGGGGGGCTACACCTTC	CASSLDRLGLGGYTF	.	TRBJ1-2	TRBV11-3	.
TGTGCCAGCAGTTTTGGGGACAGCTCCTACGAGCAGTACTTC	CASSFGDSSYEQYF	.	TRBJ2-7	TRBV27	TRBD1